Listed below are T cell receptor beta chains from one sample, sequenced in a study of T-cell memory formation after mild COVID-19. TCRdb re-called the 5' RACE reads with MiXCR, one entry per CDR3 protein. The sample comprises a few hundred thousand distinct CDR3 sequences, 20% to 30% of which are singletons, and around 12% rests with the top ten. Sequencing input: PBMCs or a T cell subset sorted from them (not recorded which). Every receptor here comes from an adult woman who had mild COVID-19 (a few samples of this study predate the infection). Cell type and time point are not known. Both conserved end residues are part of each CDR3.

v_gene: TRBV5-1
j_gene: TRBJ1-2
CDR3aa: CASSLWGDGNYGYTF

v_gene: TRBV6-5
j_gene: TRBJ1-2
CDR3aa: CASRRGTDYGYTF

v_gene: TRBV18
j_gene: TRBJ2-7
CDR3aa: CASSQGQFEQYF

v_gene: TRBV12-3/TRBV12-4
j_gene: TRBJ2-5
CDR3aa: CASGAGGRETQYF

v_gene: TRBV21-1
j_gene: TRBJ2-1
CDR3aa: CASSKCCGGDNEQFF

v_gene: TRBV5-1
j_gene: TRBJ2-2
CDR3aa: CASSLVARTGELFF

v_gene: TRBV11-3
j_gene: TRBJ2-6
CDR3aa: CASSHGTGVSSGANVLTF

v_gene: TRBV11-2
j_gene: TRBJ2-5
CDR3aa: CASSLARTGGYETQYF

v_gene: TRBV4-2
j_gene: TRBJ2-1
CDR3aa: CASSQDLTGLAGDVKFF

v_gene: TRBV3-1
j_gene: TRBJ1-2
CDR3aa: CASSQAFGTDSEHDYGYTF

v_gene: TRBV13
j_gene: TRBJ2-5
CDR3aa: CASRPVKDRGKETQYF

v_gene: TRBV6-5
j_gene: TRBJ2-1
CDR3aa: CASSGHSSYNEQFF

v_gene: TRBV11-3
j_gene: TRBJ2-1
CDR3aa: CASKYLWSEQNEQFF

v_gene: TRBV5-1
j_gene: TRBJ1-2
CDR3aa: CASSLDVGSNGYTF

v_gene: TRBV6-5
j_gene: TRBJ2-5
CDR3aa: CASSWELAGVETQYF

v_gene: TRBV12-3/TRBV12-4
j_gene: TRBJ2-5
CDR3aa: CASSPIGRETQYF

v_gene: TRBV20-1
j_gene: TRBJ2-3
CDR3aa: CSARILGGQLDTQYF

v_gene: TRBV7-3
j_gene: TRBJ2-3
CDR3aa: CASSSQPSTDTQYF

v_gene: TRBV7-6
j_gene: TRBJ2-1
CDR3aa: CASNSGLAENNEQFF

v_gene: TRBV4-1
j_gene: TRBJ1-1
CDR3aa: CASSLSSSNTEAFF

v_gene: TRBV15
j_gene: TRBJ2-1
CDR3aa: CATSRDLGNEQFF

v_gene: TRBV20-1
j_gene: TRBJ1-2
CDR3aa: CSARPPGQGRGYTF

v_gene: TRBV23-1
j_gene: TRBJ2-6
CDR3aa: CASSLVGAPGANVLTF

v_gene: TRBV11-2
j_gene: TRBJ1-2
CDR3aa: CASNEVGYGYTF

v_gene: TRBV11-3
j_gene: TRBJ2-2
CDR3aa: CASSQTGSTGELFF

v_gene: TRBV24-1
j_gene: TRBJ1-2
CDR3aa: CATSDFGRGGYTF

v_gene: TRBV4-2
j_gene: TRBJ1-5
CDR3aa: CASSQERGGSQPQHF

v_gene: TRBV4-1
j_gene: TRBJ2-1
CDR3aa: CASSHRQGAQRERSYNEQFF

v_gene: TRBV3-1
j_gene: TRBJ2-7
CDR3aa: CASSQVPRLAGRYEQYF

v_gene: TRBV28
j_gene: TRBJ2-3
CDR3aa: CASTPSWATITTDTQYF

v_gene: TRBV4-1
j_gene: TRBJ2-7
CDR3aa: CASSQDPGLNYEQYF

v_gene: TRBV6-5
j_gene: TRBJ2-1
CDR3aa: CASSLPGTRASEQFF

v_gene: TRBV7-9
j_gene: TRBJ2-7
CDR3aa: CASSTSGDYEQYF

v_gene: TRBV7-2
j_gene: TRBJ2-1
CDR3aa: CASSLVVGRRSSYNEQFF

v_gene: TRBV24-1
j_gene: TRBJ2-2
CDR3aa: CATSDLGTNTGELFF

v_gene: TRBV7-6
j_gene: TRBJ2-6
CDR3aa: CASSIRTGGSGANVLTF

v_gene: TRBV9
j_gene: TRBJ2-5
CDR3aa: CASSAEGAGVAETQYF

v_gene: TRBV20-1
j_gene: TRBJ2-7
CDR3aa: CSASKGKSYEQYF

v_gene: TRBV9
j_gene: TRBJ2-2
CDR3aa: CASSAGSGELFF

v_gene: TRBV20-1
j_gene: TRBJ2-5
CDR3aa: CSALASGRVKETQYF

v_gene: TRBV7-8
j_gene: TRBJ2-3
CDR3aa: CASSPTRGTDTQYF

v_gene: TRBV15
j_gene: TRBJ2-1
CDR3aa: CATSSGAPHNEQFF

v_gene: TRBV20-1
j_gene: TRBJ2-3
CDR3aa: CSARVGFRTDTQYF

v_gene: TRBV5-6
j_gene: TRBJ2-2
CDR3aa: CASSHPPGELFF

v_gene: TRBV20-1
j_gene: TRBJ2-7
CDR3aa: CSIGTGDNYEQYF

v_gene: TRBV9
j_gene: TRBJ2-3
CDR3aa: CASSAPEEFDTQYF

v_gene: TRBV6-5
j_gene: TRBJ1-5
CDR3aa: CASRRDKNSNQPQHF

v_gene: TRBV20-1
j_gene: TRBJ2-2
CDR3aa: CSARDGGQTNTGELFF

v_gene: TRBV5-4
j_gene: TRBJ2-7
CDR3aa: CASSRGTESSYEQYF

v_gene: TRBV19
j_gene: TRBJ1-3
CDR3aa: CASSVSHLSGNTIYF

v_gene: TRBV15
j_gene: TRBJ2-2
CDR3aa: CATSRDPLYFSNTGELFF

v_gene: TRBV7-9
j_gene: TRBJ2-7
CDR3aa: CASSLEDDPYEQYF

v_gene: TRBV7-9
j_gene: TRBJ2-5
CDR3aa: CASTPPWAGETQYF

v_gene: TRBV6-5
j_gene: TRBJ2-5
CDR3aa: CASSYGGGDGETQYF

v_gene: TRBV6-4
j_gene: TRBJ2-3
CDR3aa: CASSGSGGSTDTQYF

v_gene: TRBV29-1
j_gene: TRBJ2-3
CDR3aa: CSVEAFTDTQYF

v_gene: TRBV20-1
j_gene: TRBJ2-4
CDR3aa: CSVSKRERSKNIQYF

v_gene: TRBV9
j_gene: TRBJ2-7
CDR3aa: CASSRSGRAGGEQYF

v_gene: TRBV5-5
j_gene: TRBJ1-2
CDR3aa: CASSLEVPGIMETF

v_gene: TRBV24-1
j_gene: TRBJ2-1
CDR3aa: CATSDPQGREGPEQFF